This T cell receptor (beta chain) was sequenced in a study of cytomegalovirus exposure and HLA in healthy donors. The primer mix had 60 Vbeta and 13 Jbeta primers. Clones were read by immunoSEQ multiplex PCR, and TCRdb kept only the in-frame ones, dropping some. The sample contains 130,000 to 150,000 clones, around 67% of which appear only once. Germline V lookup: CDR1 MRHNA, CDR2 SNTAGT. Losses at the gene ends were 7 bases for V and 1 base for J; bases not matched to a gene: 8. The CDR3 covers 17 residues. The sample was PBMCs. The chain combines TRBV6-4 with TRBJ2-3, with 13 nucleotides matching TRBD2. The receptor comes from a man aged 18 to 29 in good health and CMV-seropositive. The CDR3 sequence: CASNTGTSGTCTDTQYF. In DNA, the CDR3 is TGTGCCAGCAACACCGGGACTAGCGGGACGTGCACAGATACGCAGTATTTT.